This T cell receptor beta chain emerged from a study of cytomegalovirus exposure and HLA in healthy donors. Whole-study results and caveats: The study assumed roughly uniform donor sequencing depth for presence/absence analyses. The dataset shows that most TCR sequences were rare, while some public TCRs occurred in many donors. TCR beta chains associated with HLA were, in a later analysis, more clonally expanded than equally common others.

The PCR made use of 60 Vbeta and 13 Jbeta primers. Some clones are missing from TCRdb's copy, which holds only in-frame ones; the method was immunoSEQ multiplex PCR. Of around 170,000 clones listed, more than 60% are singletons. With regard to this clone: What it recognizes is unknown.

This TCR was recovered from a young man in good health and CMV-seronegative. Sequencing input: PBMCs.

The CDR3: CASSLRLNPYEQYF. In DNA, the CDR3 is TGTGCCAGCAGCTTGCGGCTAAATCCCTACGAGCAGTACTTC. The chain couples TRBV11-3 to TRBJ2-7; no clear D gene. CDR1 and CDR2 from the germline V gene are SGHNT and YENEEA. CDR3 size: 14 residues. V was shortened by 3 bases and J by 2 bases, with 11 bases between the two germline ends. Full variable domain (outside the CDR3, taken from reference TRBV11-3 and TRBJ2-7): EAGVVQSPRYKIIEKKQPVAFWCNPISGHNTLYWYLQNLGQGPELLIRYENEEAVDDSQLPKDRFSAERLKGVDSTLKIQPAELGDSAVYLCASSLRLNPYEQYFGPGTRLTVT.